The 27 T cell receptor beta chains below all came from one sample that was sequenced in a study of CD8 T cells in ankylosing spondylitis. Their recognized antigens are unknown. Study-wide points: Characteristic of ankylosing spondylitis blood, it appeared, was a TCR beta motif comprising eight highly homologous variants.

TCRdb called the 5' RACE reads again in MiXCR, with one record for every CDR3 protein. Counted here are about 800,000 distinct CDR3 sequences, 12% occurring once; the ten biggest clones make up around 0.51%. The sequencing sample was made of blood, either unsorted or a sorted T cell fraction (not recorded which). The receptors were sampled from a male donor with ankylosing spondylitis.

This chain uses TRBV20-1 with TRBJ2-1, with 11 positions matching TRBD2. This CDR3 contains 18 residues. V dropped 4 bases and J dropped 0; count of bases not matched to a gene: 11. Germline V lookup: CDR1 DFQATT, CDR2 SNEGSKA (reference sequence). CDR3 sequence reads: CSANLRTSGLSSYNEQFF. In nucleotides, the CDR3 is TGCAGTGCTAACCTACGGACTAGCGGGCTTAGCTCCTACAATGAGCAGTTCTTC.

This chain uses TRBV2 with TRBJ2-7; 7 bases agree with TRBD1. J lost 2 bases, V lost 6 bases, and 4 bases had no gene match. Germline CDR1 and CDR2: SNHLY and FYNNEI. The CDR3 consists of 13 residues. The DNA of the CDR3 is TGTGCCAGCAGGATCGGGACAGCCTACGAGCAGTACTTC. Amino acid sequence: CASRIGTAYEQYF.

This clonotype was counted a few times. CDR3 DNA sequence: TGCAGTGCTACCTCAGGGGCGCAGAATGAAAAACTGTTTTTT. Translation gives CSATSGAQNEKLFF. The chain carries TRBV20-1 and TRBJ1-4, with D maybe TRBD1 (6 bases). Looked up from germline, CDR1 is DFQATT and CDR2 is SNEGSKA (reference sequence). The CDR3 is made up of 14 amino acids. The V and J ends lost 4 bases and 5 bases respectively, with 14 bases between them.

The rearrangement uses TRBV24-1 and TRBJ2-5; D is possibly TRBD1 (6 bases). Trimming took 1 base from V and 1 from J, leaving 12 bases between them. Germline lookup yields CDR1 KGHDR and CDR2 SFDVKD. CDR3 length: 16 amino acids. In DNA, the CDR3 is TGTGCCACCAGTGATTTTAAGGCGACAGGCCAAGAGACCCAGTACTTC. Its protein is CATSDFKATGQETQYF.

The sample holds a few counts of this clonotype. This chain uses TRBV4-2 with TRBJ2-5; D call uncertain. Germline CDR1 is LGHNA and CDR2 is YNFKEQ. The CDR3 is 15 amino acids. Trimming cost V 3 bases and J 3 bases, with 14 bases left between them. CDR3 coding DNA: TGTGCCAGCAGCCACGGGCGACATATTGAAGAGACCCAGTACTTC. Its protein is CASSHGRHIEETQYF.

The sample holds many counts of this clonotype. This chain joins TRBV9 and TRBJ2-3, with no clear D. The V end lost 0 bases, the J end lost 2 bases, and 7 bases lay between the germline ends. Germline CDR1 is SGDLS and CDR2 is YYNGEE. CDR3 length: 14 amino acids. CDR3 in amino acids: CASSVDSATDTQYF. DNA for the CDR3: TGTGCCAGCAGCGTAGATTCCGCCACAGATACGCAGTATTTT.

The genes are TRBV5-1 and TRBJ2-5; the D call may be TRBD1 or TRBD2 (5 bases each). V lost 0 bases and J 5 bases, leaving 11 bases between the germline ends. The CDR3 length is 14 residues. CDR1 and CDR2 from the germline V gene are SGHRS and YFSETQ. The CDR3: CASSLGEGMETQYF. The CDR3 DNA sequence: TGCGCCAGCAGCTTGGGCGAGGGGATGGAGACCCAGTACTTC.

V is TRBV21-1 and J is TRBJ2-7; TRBD2 is the table's D call, not checked against the DNA. TRBV21-1 is an annotated pseudogene. The CDR3 is 16 amino acids. The CDR3, as DNA: TGTGCCAGCAGGAACCTCACTCGGACTAGCTTTTACGAGCAGTACTTC. Protein: CASRNLTRTSFYEQYF.

This clonotype turned up a few times. The CDR3 DNA reads TGTGCCAGCAGCCCCGGGTCAGGGGGTGCGTATGGCTACACCTTC. Its protein product is CASSPGSGGAYGYTF. The V and J genes are TRBV7-9 and TRBJ1-2; 7 positions agree with TRBD1. Losses at the gene ends were 5 bases for V and 5 bases for J; bases not matched to a gene: 11. This CDR3 is built from 15 residues. Germline loops: CDR1 SEHNR, CDR2 FQNEAQ (reference sequence).

CDR3 in amino acids: CASRRSGADTGELFF. For the CDR3, the DNA is TGCGCCAGCAGGAGATCGGGGGCAGATACCGGGGAGCTGTTTTTT. J is TRBJ2-2 and V is TRBV5-1; tentatively, D is TRBD1 or TRBD2 (6 bases each). V was clipped by 5 bases and J by 5 bases, with 16 bases between them. There are 15 residues in the CDR3. In germline, CDR1 is SGHRS, CDR2 YFSETQ.

The chain is built from TRBV5-1 and TRBJ2-2, with D hard to call. This CDR3 is 13 amino acids long. CDR1 is SGHRS and CDR2 is YFSETQ in the germline V gene. V gave up 6 bases and J gave up 0 bases, with 6 bases separating them. The CDR3 region has the DNA TGCGCCAGCATTAAGGCGAACACCGGGGAGCTGTTTTTT. Protein: CASIKANTGELFF.

This clonotype has more than one count but fewer than ten. The chain employs TRBV7-9 and TRBJ1-1; perhaps TRBD1 as D (5 bases). Per germline, CDR1 SEHNR and CDR2 FQNEAQ (reference sequence). With 5 bases removed from V and 0 bases from J, the gap between germline ends came to 10 bases. The CDR3 contains 14 residues. The CDR3 DNA follows: TGTGCCAGCAGCGCCAGGGTCTTGAACACTGAAGCTTTCTTT. This codes for CASSARVLNTEAFF.

The CDR3: CATSDDRDDNNEQFF. The CDR3 bases are TGTGCCACCAGTGACGACCGGGACGATAACAATGAGCAGTTCTTC. This chain uses TRBV24-1 with TRBJ2-1; the D gene could be TRBD1 or TRBD2 (5 bases each). This CDR3 has 15 residues. Germline-derived CDR1 and CDR2 are KGHDR and SFDVKD. Trimming cost V 4 bases and J 5 bases, with 14 bases left between them.

The chain joins TRBV9 to TRBJ2-1; perhaps TRBD2 as D (6 bases). The germline V and J ends were trimmed by 0 bases and 5 bases, with 12 bases remaining between them. Germline values: CDR1 SGDLS, CDR2 YYNGEE. The CDR3 covers 15 residues. Here the CDR3 DNA reads TGTGCCAGCAGCGTAGGATCTAGCGAGAACAATGAGCAGTTCTTC. Its translation: CASSVGSSENNEQFF.

This clonotype has at least ten counts. The gene calls are TRBV5-1 and TRBJ2-3; the D gene is possibly TRBD1 (7 bases). This CDR3 has 15 residues. Germline V gives CDR1 SGHRS, CDR2 YFSETQ. Trimming left V 4 bases short and J 6 bases short, with 18 bases between. The CDR3 DNA reads TGCGCCAGCAGCGCGGGGACAGCTCCAGGTGATACGCAGTATTTT. As protein: CASSAGTAPGDTQYF. Together with reference TRBV5-1 and TRBJ2-3, the CDR3 gives the full variable domain: KAGVTQTPRYLIKTRGQQVTLSCSPISGHRSVSWYQQTPGQGLQFLFEYFSETQRNKGNFPGRFSGRQFSNSRSEMNVSTLELGDSALYLCASSAGTAPGDTQYFGPGTRLTVL.

In this sample, this clonotype turned up a few times. CDR3: CASSARANTEAFF. The CDR3 region has the DNA TGTGCCAGCTCCGCCAGGGCGAACACTGAAGCTTTCTTT. This sequence joins TRBV18 and TRBJ1-1; possibly TRBD1 for D (5 bases). Germline V gene lookup returns CDR1 KGHSH and CDR2 LQKENI. The CDR3 consists of 13 residues. Trimming pared 6 bases from V and 1 base from J, leaving 9 bases between.

V and J are TRBV20-1 and TRBJ2-1; 8 nucleotides match TRBD2. Trimming took 6 bases from V and 4 from J; bases not matched to a gene: 8. Germline V gene sequence: CDR1 DFQATT, CDR2 SNEGSKA (reference sequence). This CDR3 comprises 14 residues. The CDR3 reads CSARGGSGYNEQFF. DNA of the CDR3: TGCAGTGCCCGGGGGGGGTCGGGGTACAATGAGCAGTTCTTC.

In this sample, this clonotype turned up many times. The V call is TRBV5-1, the J call TRBJ1-1, with 8 nucleotides matching TRBD1. The CDR3 covers 14 residues. V shed 6 bases and J 6 bases; nucleotides not matched to a gene: 10. Germline-derived CDR1 and CDR2 are SGHRS and YFSETQ. This chain's CDR3 is CASNHGDRGAEAFF. The CDR3 DNA sequence: TGCGCCAGCAATCATGGCGACAGGGGCGCTGAAGCTTTCTTT. Variable domain in full (rest from reference TRBV5-1 and TRBJ1-1): KAGVTQTPRYLIKTRGQQVTLSCSPISGHRSVSWYQQTPGQGLQFLFEYFSETQRNKGNFPGRFSGRQFSNSRSEMNVSTLELGDSALYLCASNHGDRGAEAFFGQGTRLTVV.

Regarding this clonotype: Possible read error: a much larger clone is one base away. J is TRBJ1-1 and V is TRBV5-1, with 7 bases identical to TRBD1. CDR1 SGHRS and CDR2 YFSETQ come from the germline V gene. The CDR3 extends over 15 amino acids. The CDR3 DNA reads TGCGCCAGCAGCTCGCCGACAGGGACGAACACTAAAGCTTTCTTT. Its protein is CASSSPTGTNTKAFF.

This clonotype occurred a few times. This sequence joins TRBV20-1 and TRBJ2-5; D ambiguous. Germline CDR1 DFQATT, CDR2 SNEGSKA (reference sequence). V gave up 4 bases and J gave up 4 bases, with 10 bases separating them. The CDR3 consists of 12 residues. CDR3 sequence reads: CSATQVLETQYF. CDR3 in DNA: TGCAGTGCTACCCAGGTTTTAGAGACCCAGTACTTC.

The V and J genes are TRBV5-1 and TRBJ1-2; D remains unclear. Trimming removed 4 bases from V and 4 bases from J, with 17 bases in between. This CDR3 has 15 amino acids. Germline V gene data show CDR1 as SGHRS and CDR2 as YFSETQ. The CDR3: CASSTSGSGGYGYTF. The CDR3 DNA reads as TGCGCCAGCAGCACGTCCGGGTCCGGAGGCTATGGCTACACCTTC.

This clonotype showed up many times. The rearrangement links TRBV20-1 to TRBJ1-2; 7 positions agree with TRBD1. The CDR3 length is 13 residues. The J segment lost 4 bases and the V segment lost 5 bases, leaving 7 bases of the junction unmatched. The germline V gene has CDR1 DFQATT and CDR2 SNEGSKA (reference sequence). The CDR3 loop is CSAGTGVGYGYTF. The CDR3 region has the DNA TGCAGTGCTGGAACAGGGGTGGGCTATGGCTACACCTTC.

This clonotype appeared a few times. The V gene is TRBV6-5, the J gene TRBJ1-5; no clear D gene. The V gene's germline CDR1 is MNHEY and CDR2 SVGAGI. Trimming stripped 4 bases from V and 2 bases from J, with 9 bases between. The CDR3 runs to 14 residues. CDR3: CASSSAGGNQPQHF. The CDR3, as DNA: TGTGCCAGCAGTTCAGCTGGGGGCAATCAGCCCCAGCATTTT.

This clonotype occurred many times. The DNA of the CDR3 is TGTGCCAGCAGTAACTACTACCCAACTAGCGGAGATGCCTACGAGCAGTACTTC. It codes for CASSNYYPTSGDAYEQYF. The chain combines TRBV6-5 with TRBJ2-7; 8 nucleotides match TRBD2. CDR3 length: 18 residues. Germline V lookup: CDR1 MNHEY, CDR2 SVGAGI. Unmatched junction bases numbered 17, after V lost 5 bases and J lost 2 bases.

The chain employs TRBV6-5 and TRBJ2-3, with D hard to call. CDR1 and CDR2 (germline): MNHEY, SVGAGI. Trimming took off 4 bases at V and 2 bases at J, with 10 bases between the two ends. The CDR3 consists of 14 residues. The CDR3, as DNA: TGTGCCAGCAGTTGGGATCGAACCACAGATACGCAGTATTTT. Its translation is CASSWDRTTDTQYF.

This clonotype has only a few counts. This chain uses TRBV28 with TRBJ2-1; a possible D gene is TRBD1 (6 bases). CDR1 MDHEN and CDR2 SYDVKM come from the germline V gene. This CDR3 is 14 amino acids long. Between the trimmed V and J ends, which lost 7 bases and 6 bases, there was a span of 16 bases. In DNA, the CDR3 is TGTGCCAGCACCCAGCTGGGGGCGGGCAATGAGCAGTTCTTC. Translating gives CASTQLGAGNEQFF. The whole variable domain, remainder taken from reference TRBV28 and TRBJ2-1, is DVKVTQSSRYLVKRTGEKVFLECVQDMDHENMFWYRQDPGLGLRLIYFSYDVKMKEKGDIPEGYSVSREKKERFSLILESASTNQTSMYLCASTQLGAGNEQFFGPGTRLTVL.

The chain has TRBV24-1 and TRBJ2-1; 8 bases agree with TRBD1. V lost 10 bases to trimming and J lost 4 bases; unmatched junction nucleotides: 5. Germline assignment: CDR1 KGHDR and CDR2 SFDVKD. The CDR3 consists of 13 residues. This chain's CDR3 is CATGQGGYNEQFF. CDR3 DNA: TGTGCCACAGGACAGGGTGGTTACAATGAGCAGTTCTTC.